One and the same sample provided the 10 T cell receptor beta chains below, sequenced in a study of cytomegalovirus exposure and HLA in healthy donors. The PCR employed 60 Vbeta primers together with 13 Jbeta primers. Profiled with immunoSEQ multiplex PCR; TCRdb holds only in-frame clones, not every one. The sample lists more than 90,000 clones, approximately 76% occurring once. Material for sequencing was PBMCs. The receptors were sampled from a man between 40 and 49 years old in good health and CMV-seropositive.

The chain combines TRBV28 with TRBJ1-5, with a weak D call TRBD1 (5 bases). Trimming removed 10 bases from V and 0 bases from J, with 10 bases in between. The CDR3 extends over 13 amino acids. CDR1 and CDR2 from the germline V gene are MDHEN and SYDVKM. The CDR3 reads CAIQGHSNQPQHF. In DNA, the CDR3 is TGTGCCATACAAGGACATAGCAATCAGCCCCAGCATTTT.

V gene TRBV2 combines with J gene TRBJ2-3; 10 bases match TRBD1. This CDR3 spans 16 amino acids. Looked up from germline, CDR1 is SNHLY and CDR2 is FYNNEI. The ends lost 3 bases at V and 4 bases at J; junction bases unmatched: 7. CDR3 coding DNA: TGTGCCAGCAGTGAGGAAGCAGACAGGGGGCCAGATACGCAGTATTTT. This translates into CASSEEADRGPDTQYF.

This chain joins TRBV5-1 and TRBJ2-6; D possibly corresponds to TRBD1 (6 bases). This CDR3 spans 20 amino acids. The germline V gene encodes CDR1 SGHRS and CDR2 YFSETQ. Trimming took 0 bases from V and 0 from J, leaving 19 bases between them. The CDR3 loop is CASSLGFYPGAPSGANVLTF. DNA of the CDR3: TGCGCCAGCAGCTTGGGGTTCTATCCAGGGGCCCCCTCTGGGGCCAACGTCCTGACTTTC. The whole variable domain, filled in from reference TRBV5-1 and TRBJ2-6, reads KAGVTQTPRYLIKTRGQQVTLSCSPISGHRSVSWYQQTPGQGLQFLFEYFSETQRNKGNFPGRFSGRQFSNSRSEMNVSTLELGDSALYLCASSLGFYPGAPSGANVLTFGAGSRLTVL.

The chain is built from TRBV7-3 and TRBJ2-1; D is perhaps TRBD2 (6 bases). V lost 2 bases and J lost 10, with 18 bases in between. Germline V gene sequence: CDR1 SGHTA, CDR2 FQGTGA. This CDR3 has 15 amino acids. In DNA form, the CDR3 reads TGTGCCAGCAGCTTAGGAGGGGCCCTGGGGGGAGAGCAGTTCTTC. Translating gives CASSLGGALGGEQFF.

The chain recombines TRBV18 with TRBJ1-4; D is ambiguous. Per germline, CDR1 KGHSH and CDR2 LQKENI. Trimming cost V 7 bases and J 1 base, with 7 bases left between them. The CDR3 sequence is 13 residues long. CDR3 residues: CASLEGTNEKLFF. The CDR3 DNA sequence: TGTGCCAGCTTGGAGGGAACTAATGAAAAACTGTTTTTT.

This clone was seen once. The gene calls are TRBV2 and TRBJ1-1, with 7 positions matching TRBD1. Germline assignment: CDR1 SNHLY and CDR2 FYNNEI. There are 15 residues in the CDR3. Germline trimming cut 2 bases from V and 5 bases from J; bases unmatched to any gene: 8. The CDR3 DNA follows: TGTGCCAGCAGTGAATTTATGACAGGGCAGACTGAAGCTTTCTTT. The encoded protein is CASSEFMTGQTEAFF. Combining the CDR3 with reference TRBV2 and TRBJ1-1 gives the whole variable domain EPEVTQTPSHQVTQMGQEVILRCVPISNHLYFYWYRQILGQKVEFLVSFYNNEISEKSEIFDDQFSVERPDGSNFTLKIRSTKLEDSAMYFCASSEFMTGQTEAFFGQGTRLTVV.

Only one count was recorded for this clone. The V call is TRBV18, the J call TRBJ2-7, with 7 bases aligning to TRBD1. J gave up 1 base and V 3 bases, and 3 bases lay outside the gene matches. In germline, CDR1 is KGHSH, CDR2 LQKENI. CDR3 length: 14 residues. CDR3 sequence (DNA): TGTGCCAGCTCACCTCCGGGACAGTCCTACGAGCAGTACTTC. Translated, it gives CASSPPGQSYEQYF.

CDR3 protein: CASRDDRARGQYF. In DNA form, the CDR3 reads TGTGCCAGCAGGGACGACAGGGCGAGAGGGCAGTACTTC. V is TRBV2 and J is TRBJ2-7; TRBD1 agrees at 7 bases. The CDR3 extends over 13 amino acids. V lost 6 bases, J lost 9 bases, and 11 bases stayed unmatched. Looked up from germline, CDR1 is SNHLY and CDR2 is FYNNEI. Looking up the rest from reference TRBV2 and TRBJ2-7 gives the full variable domain: EPEVTQTPSHQVTQMGQEVILRCVPISNHLYFYWYRQILGQKVEFLVSFYNNEISEKSEIFDDQFSVERPDGSNFTLKIRSTKLEDSAMYFCASRDDRARGQYFGPGTRLTVT.

This clone was observed a few times. The chain employs TRBV18 and TRBJ2-2; 7 positions match TRBD1. Germline V gene sequence: CDR1 KGHSH, CDR2 LQKENI. Trimming at V came to 8 bases and at J to 4 bases, leaving 19 bases not matched to a gene. The CDR3 runs 18 residues. The CDR3 region is CASQGQLVVKASTGELFF. CDR3 sequence (DNA): TGTGCCAGCCAGGGACAGCTAGTAGTGAAAGCGAGCACCGGGGAGCTGTTTTTT.

This clone was counted a single time. The gene calls are TRBV7-9 and TRBJ1-1; 9 nucleotides agree with TRBD1. The CDR3 has 14 amino acids. V lost 6 bases to trimming and J lost 5 bases; unmatched junction nucleotides: 7. Per germline, CDR1 SEHNR and CDR2 FQNEAQ (reference sequence). CDR3 region: CASRLGTGRTEAFF. Written as DNA, the CDR3 is TGTGCCAGCAGACTCGGGACAGGGCGGACTGAAGCTTTCTTT. Supplemented by reference TRBV7-9 and TRBJ1-1, the full variable domain reads DTGVSQNPRHKITKRGQNVTFRCDPISEHNRLYWYRQTLGQGPEFLTYFQNEAQLEKSRLLSDRFSAERPKGSFSTLEIQRTEQGDSAMYLCASRLGTGRTEAFFGQGTRLTVV.